The 18 T cell receptor beta chains below all came from one sample that was sequenced in a study of T cell responses to AZD1222 COVID-19 vaccine. Clones were read by immunoSEQ multiplex PCR, and TCRdb kept only the in-frame ones, dropping some. The sample consists of 90,000 to 120,000 clones, around nine tenths of them appearing once. Sequences were derived from peripheral blood, sampled 28 days after the second AZD1222 dose. These TCRs come from an adult who received the AZD1222 COVID-19 vaccine.

The V and J genes are TRBV11-3 and TRBJ2-7, with 9 nucleotides matching TRBD1. Trimming removed 4 bases from V and 6 bases from J; junction bases left unmatched: 4. CDR3 size: 13 residues. CDR1 is SGHNT and CDR2 is YENEEA in the germline V gene. The CDR3 coding sequence is TGTGCCAGCAGCTCGGACAGGGGAGGCGAGCAGTACTTC. Its translation: CASSSDRGGEQYF.

The chain recombines TRBV9 with TRBJ1-6, with a weak D call TRBD1 (5 bases). Germline V lookup: CDR1 SGDLS, CDR2 YYNGEE. The CDR3 totals 12 residues. V shed 5 bases and J shed 7 bases, with 7 bases lying between them. The CDR3 loop is CASRGENSPLHF. The CDR3 nucleotides are TGTGCCAGCAGGGGGGAAAATTCACCCCTCCACTTT.

This clone was seen once. This chain uses TRBV9 with TRBJ2-3; weak D call: TRBD2 (5 bases). The V gene's germline CDR1 is SGDLS and CDR2 YYNGEE. The V and J ends lost 3 bases and 0 bases respectively, with 20 bases between them. This CDR3 region has 18 residues. The DNA for the CDR3 is TGTGCCAGCAGCGACCCCCAGAGGGCGGAAGCTAGCACAGATACGCAGTATTTT. Amino acids: CASSDPQRAEASTDTQYF.

The chain uses TRBV10-1 and TRBJ1-5, with 8 bases identical to TRBD1. V gave up 3 bases and J gave up 5 bases; unmatched junction bases: 0. The CDR3 covers 13 residues. Looked up from germline, CDR1 is WNHNN and CDR2 is SYGVQD (reference sequence). CDR3 amino acids: CASSEQGDQPQHF. The CDR3 region has the DNA TGCGCCAGCAGTGAACAGGGGGATCAGCCCCAGCATTTT.

CDR3 sequence: CASSPQIIQETQYF. CDR3 DNA sequence: TGTGCCAGCAGCCCTCAGATAATACAAGAGACCCAGTACTTC. This chain links TRBV3-1 (or the pseudogene TRBV3-2) with TRBJ2-5; D ambiguous. The CDR3 length is 14 residues. V lost 4 bases, J lost 2 bases, and 11 bases lay in between. Looked up from germline, CDR1 is LGHDT and CDR2 is YNNKEL (reference sequence).

The chain employs TRBV28 and TRBJ2-7; 11 bases match TRBD2. V trimming: 3 bases; J trimming: 7 bases; junction bases outside the gene matches: 2. Germline V gene data show CDR1 as MDHEN and CDR2 as SYDVKM. This CDR3 spans 13 amino acids. The CDR3 DNA reads as TGTGCCAGCAGTTTGGGGACTAGCGGAGAGCAGTACTTC. Protein product: CASSLGTSGEQYF. Supplemented by reference TRBV28 and TRBJ2-7, the full variable domain reads DVKVTQSSRYLVKRTGEKVFLECVQDMDHENMFWYRQDPGLGLRLIYFSYDVKMKEKGDIPEGYSVSREKKERFSLILESASTNQTSMYLCASSLGTSGEQYFGPGTRLTVT.

This clone was recorded only once. The chain uses TRBV6-1 and TRBJ2-2, with TRBD1 identical over 7 bases. Germline lookup yields CDR1 MNHNS and CDR2 SASEGT. With 0 bases clipped from V and 5 bases from J, the junction kept 21 bases outside the gene matches. The CDR3 runs 21 residues. DNA for the CDR3: TGTGCCAGCAGTGAAGCGCTTCTTGGTTATTGGGGACAGAGGGGGACCGGGGAGCTGTTTTTT. Protein product: CASSEALLGYWGQRGTGELFF.

The chain has TRBV12-3 or TRBV12-4 and TRBJ1-1; no firm D call. The germline V and J ends were trimmed by 3 bases and 1 base, with 6 bases remaining between them. CDR3 length equals 13 residues. CDR3 nucleotide sequence: TGTGCCAGCAGTTTTCGCACGAACACTGAAGCTTTCTTT. Its protein is CASSFRTNTEAFF.

V and J are TRBV5-1 and TRBJ2-7; D may be TRBD1 or TRBD2 (5 bases each). CDR1 and CDR2 (germline): SGHRS, YFSETQ. The V and J ends lost 4 bases and 5 bases respectively, with 13 bases between them. The CDR3 has 13 amino acids. The CDR3 coding sequence is TGCGCCAGCAGCGGGACGATACTCCACGAGCAGTACTTC. Amino acids: CASSGTILHEQYF.

The chain couples TRBV7-2 to TRBJ1-4, with 8 positions matching TRBD1. The germline CDR1 and CDR2 sequences are SGHTA and FQGNSA. J gave up 4 bases and V 1 base, and 2 bases lay outside the gene matches. CDR3 length equals 15 residues. The CDR3 nucleotides are TGTGCCAGCAGCTTAGGGGACAGGAATAATGAAAAACTGTTTTTT. It translates to CASSLGDRNNEKLFF.

J is TRBJ2-5 and V is TRBV24-1; the D gene is possibly TRBD2 (6 bases). CDR3 size: 15 residues. The V and J ends lost 2 bases and 5 bases respectively, with 14 bases between them. Per germline, CDR1 KGHDR and CDR2 SFDVKD. In nucleotides, the CDR3 is TGTGCCACCAGTGATTCAACTGGGGCGGGGGAGACCCAGTACTTC. Amino acids: CATSDSTGAGETQYF.

The V call is TRBV6-2 or TRBV6-3, the J call TRBJ1-2; 10 positions match TRBD1. V shed 5 bases and J 2 bases; nucleotides not matched to a gene: 2. CDR1 and CDR2 (germline): MNHEY, SVGEGT. The CDR3 runs 14 residues. The CDR3 loop reads CASSPGQGNYGYTF. The CDR3 DNA reads TGTGCCAGCAGTCCGGGACAGGGGAACTATGGCTACACCTTC.

The CDR3, as DNA: TGTGCCAGCAGCCCAAACAGGGGTCGTTCACCCCTCCACTTT. It encodes CASSPNRGRSPLHF. The genes are TRBV13 and TRBJ1-6; the match to TRBD1 covers 7 bases. Germline loops: CDR1 PRHDT, CDR2 FYEKMQ (reference sequence). This CDR3 has 14 residues. V trimming: 5 bases; J trimming: 9 bases; junction bases outside the gene matches: 7.

CDR3 DNA sequence: TGTGCCAGCAGTTCCGACAGGGGTAATCAGCCCCAGCATTTT. As protein: CASSSDRGNQPQHF. This chain joins TRBV27 and TRBJ1-5, with TRBD1 matching over 8 bases. There are 14 residues in the CDR3. V lost 4 bases to trimming and J lost 4 bases; unmatched junction nucleotides: 3. The germline V gene has CDR1 MNHEY and CDR2 SMNVEV (reference sequence).

The chain combines TRBV6-5 with TRBJ2-7, with TRBD2 identical over 12 bases. Per germline, CDR1 MNHEY and CDR2 SVGAGI. With V trimmed by 10 bases and J by 3 bases, 4 bases remained unmatched. The CDR3 has 13 amino acids. CDR3 protein: CATETSGGYEQYF. The CDR3 nucleotides read TGTGCCACAGAGACTAGCGGGGGCTACGAGCAGTACTTC.

This sequence joins TRBV6-2 or TRBV6-3 and TRBJ2-7, with 7 bases aligning to TRBD1. Germline-derived CDR1 and CDR2 are MNHEY and SVGEGT. The CDR3 loop spans 16 amino acids. V trimming: 0 bases; J trimming: 5 bases; junction bases outside the gene matches: 10. The CDR3 loop reads CASSYSIQGEMDEQYF. CDR3 nucleotide sequence: TGTGCCAGCAGTTACTCAATTCAGGGGGAGATGGACGAGCAGTACTTC.

The chain combines TRBV2 with TRBJ1-1; weak D call: TRBD1 (5 bases). CDR1 and CDR2 (germline): SNHLY, FYNNEI. Between the trimmed V and J ends, which lost 7 bases and 2 bases, there was a span of 20 bases. This CDR3 region has 16 residues. CDR3 sequence reads: CASTVGFNGGNTEAFF. The CDR3 DNA reads TGTGCCAGCACCGTAGGGTTTAATGGGGGTAACACTGAAGCTTTCTTT.

The V call is TRBV5-6, the J call TRBJ2-3; 10 bases line up with TRBD2. Germline trimming cut 0 bases from V and 3 bases from J; bases unmatched to any gene: 10. The length of the CDR3 is 18 residues. Per the germline V gene, CDR1 is SGHDT and CDR2 is YYEEEE. The CDR3 sequence: CASSLGSVAGGVTDTQYF. CDR3 sequence (DNA): TGTGCCAGCAGCTTGGGTAGTGTAGCGGGGGGCGTAACAGATACGCAGTATTTT.